A selection of T cell receptor beta chains follows, all from one sample in a study of blood T cells in healthy people across ages. TCRdb re-called the 5' RACE reads through MiXCR, storing one row per CDR3 protein. The sample gives about 780,000 distinct CDR3 sequences, 20% to 30% of which show up once; 3% is in the top ten. This sample was also put to use in a study of T cells of mothers and their children.

The sample taken for sequencing was blood. These receptor sequences come from a boy younger than 18 in good health. The CDR3 runs from the conserved cysteine through the conserved F or W. A D gene is named only where the DNA matches it firmly. Clone size is given for some rows only: seen once, a few or many times, or a class if the clone is expanded.

NA TRBJ2-5 TRBV7-3 14 NA CASSLNGRGETQYF TGTGCCAGCAGCTTAAATGGAAGAGGGGAGACCCAGTACTTC
NA TRBJ2-1 TRBV19 15 NA CASSILWGEYNEQFF TGTGCCAGTAGTATTTTGTGGGGGGAGTACAATGAGCAGTTCTTC
NA TRBJ2-1 TRBV20-1 12 NA CSAKRAYNEQFF TGCAGTGCTAAACGGGCTTACAATGAGCAGTTCTTC
NA TRBJ2-5 TRBV10-3 14 TRBD1 CAIKEQGYQETQYF TGTGCCATCAAAGAACAGGGGTACCAAGAGACCCAGTACTTC
NA TRBJ2-3 TRBV29-1 13 NA CSVEDLRTDTQYF TGCAGCGTTGAAGATCTTCGGACAGATACGCAGTATTTT
NA TRBJ2-3 TRBV20-1 16 NA CSTRDQGTFGADTQYF TGCAGTACTAGAGATCAGGGCACCTTTGGCGCAGATACGCAGTATTTT
few TRBJ2-7 TRBV4-1 15 NA CASSQETTRTYEQYF TGCGCCAGCAGCCAAGAGACCACCCGGACCTACGAGCAGTACTTC
few TRBJ2-3 TRBV29-1 14 NA CSAEVRNQVDTQYF TGCAGCGCTGAAGTTCGGAACCAGGTAGATACGCAGTATTTT
few TRBJ2-5 TRBV5-1 18 NA CASSLIPLRDLKKETQYF TGCGCCAGCAGCTTAATCCCTTTGCGGGACCTGAAGAAAGAGACCCAGTACTTC
few TRBJ2-7 TRBV20-1 14 NA CSARDRVHRYEQYF TGCAGTGCTAGAGATCGTGTCCATCGGTACGAGCAGTACTTC
few TRBJ1-2 TRBV27 14 TRBD1 CASSPGGANYGYTF TGTGCCAGCAGCCCAGGGGGAGCTAACTATGGCTACACCTTC
NA TRBJ2-7 TRBV10-3 13 NA CAISESDILEQYF TGTGCCATCAGTGAGTCCGACATTCTCGAGCAGTACTTC
NA TRBJ2-4 TRBV21-1 17 NA CASSKAGSSLAKNIQYF TGTGCCAGCAGCAAAGCGGGAAGTTCCTTAGCCAAAAACATTCAGTACTTC
NA TRBJ2-3 TRBV20-1 14 TRBD1 CSARRLGGPDTQYF TGCAGTGCTAGACGATTAGGGGGCCCAGATACGCAGTATTTT
NA TRBJ2-5 TRBV12-3/TRBV12-4 14 TRBD1 CASSPGGGMETQYF TGTGCCAGCAGTCCAGGGGGCGGAATGGAGACCCAGTACTTC